These 32 T cell receptor beta chains were sequenced from one sample in a study of CD8+CD57+ T cells in acquired aplastic anemia. CDR3 and TCR beta VDJ profiling relied on a genomic DNA template. Each CDR3 protein is one row after TCRdb ran MiXCR on the reads. Here the sample spans 150,000 to 200,000 distinct CDR3 sequences, roughly 64% being singletons. Sequenced sample: sorted CD4+, CD8+, or CD8+CD57+ T cells (not recorded which) from PBMCs. The receptors here all came from a human donor with severe aplastic anemia or a healthy control (not recorded which).

This clonotype was recorded many times. The chain recombines TRBV7-3 with TRBJ2-2; unclear D gene. CDR1 SGHTA and CDR2 FQGTGA come from the germline V gene. This CDR3 region has 12 residues. Trimming removed 2 bases at V and 5 bases at J, with 3 bases between. This chain's CDR3 is CASSLVTGELFF. As DNA, the CDR3 is TGTGCCAGCAGCTTAGTTACCGGGGAGCTGTTTTTT.

The chain carries TRBV7-8 and TRBJ2-3, with 12 bases identical to TRBD2. CDR1 SGHVS and CDR2 FQNEAQ come from the germline V gene. The CDR3 runs to 16 residues. J lost 4 bases, V lost 9 bases, and 11 bases had no gene match. CDR3 nucleotide sequence: TGTGCCAGTAGTTTACTAGCGGGGGGAATGGCAGATACGCAGTATTTT. This codes for CASSLLAGGMADTQYF.

This clonotype was counted only a few times. This rearrangement joins TRBV6-2 or TRBV6-3 to TRBJ1-4, with D possibly TRBD1 on 6 matching bases. Germline V gene data show CDR1 as MNHEY and CDR2 as SVGEGT. This CDR3 is 14 amino acids long. Between the trimmed V and J ends, which lost 4 bases and 4 bases, there was a span of 10 bases. The CDR3 loop reads CASSFTGINEKLFF. CDR3 coding DNA: TGTGCCAGCAGTTTCACAGGGATTAATGAAAAACTGTTTTTT.

The chain links TRBV14 to TRBJ2-5; a weak D match, TRBD1 (5 bases). Germline CDR1 reads SGHDN; CDR2 reads FVKESK. V lost 2 bases, J lost 0 bases, and 7 bases lay in between. The CDR3 consists of 14 residues. The CDR3 is CASSQSGNQETQYF. CDR3 nucleotides: TGTGCCAGCAGCCAATCAGGGAACCAAGAGACCCAGTACTTC.

This clonotype was counted many times. The J gene is TRBJ2-5, the V gene TRBV20-1; 10 positions agree with TRBD1. The V gene end was trimmed by 0 bases and the J gene end by 5 bases; junction bases not matched to a gene: 3. CDR1 is DFQATT, CDR2 SNEGSKA, per germline (reference sequence). The CDR3 runs to 14 residues. CDR3 in DNA: TGCAGTGCTAGAGACTGGGACAGGGGCGAGACCCAGTACTTC. Protein sequence: CSARDWDRGETQYF.

J is TRBJ1-4 and V is TRBV25-1, with 9 bases matching TRBD1. Germline CDR1 reads MGHDK; CDR2 reads SYGVNS. After removal of 3 bases from V and 4 bases from J, the junction contained 3 bases not matched to a gene. The CDR3 runs 15 residues. For the CDR3, the DNA is TGTGCCAGCAGTGATACGGGACAGGGTAATGAAAAACTGTTTTTT. This gives the protein CASSDTGQGNEKLFF. The whole variable domain, remainder taken from reference TRBV25-1 and TRBJ1-4, is EADIYQTPRYLVIGTGKKITLECSQTMGHDKMYWYQQDPGMELHLIHYSYGVNSTEKGDLSSESTVSRIRTEHFPLTLESARPSHTSQYLCASSDTGQGNEKLFFGSGTQLSVL.

This rearrangement joins TRBV2 to TRBJ2-7, with D perhaps matching TRBD1 or TRBD2 (5 bases each). Germline V gene data show CDR1 as SNHLY and CDR2 as FYNNEI. The germline V and J ends were trimmed by 6 bases and 3 bases, with 12 bases remaining between them. The CDR3 is 13 amino acids. CDR3 sequence: CASSRWDGYEQYF. Here the CDR3 DNA reads TGTGCCAGCAGCCGATGGGACGGCTACGAGCAGTACTTC.

The chain joins TRBV20-1 to TRBJ1-5, with D unclear. From germline, CDR1 is DFQATT and CDR2 SNEGSKA (reference sequence). V was clipped by 3 bases and J by 2 bases, with 5 bases between them. The CDR3 is 12 residues long. Here the CDR3 DNA reads TGCAGTGCTAGGAAGGGCAATCAGCCCCAGCATTTT. Protein product: CSARKGNQPQHF.

The V gene is TRBV20-1, the J gene TRBJ2-3; 9 nucleotides agree with TRBD2. The CDR3 runs to 16 residues. Germline lookup yields CDR1 DFQATT and CDR2 SNEGSKA (reference sequence). V trimming: 0 bases; J trimming: 0 bases; junction bases outside the gene matches: 4. The CDR3 reads CSARDTLAGSTDTQYF. CDR3 nucleotides: TGCAGTGCTAGAGATACCCTAGCGGGAAGCACAGATACGCAGTATTTT.

This chain connects TRBV20-1 to TRBJ2-5, with D possibly matching TRBD2 (6 bases). The CDR3 consists of 14 residues. Germline V gene lookup returns CDR1 DFQATT and CDR2 SNEGSKA (reference sequence). The V and J ends lost 0 bases and 6 bases respectively, with 14 bases between them. The CDR3 loop reads CSARDGLGRKTQYF. The CDR3, as DNA: TGCAGTGCTAGAGATGGACTGGGGAGGAAGACCCAGTACTTC.

This chain links TRBV19 with TRBJ2-1; D gene unclear. The germline V gene encodes CDR1 LNHDA and CDR2 SQIVND (reference sequence). The CDR3 runs to 13 residues. Between the trimmed V and J ends, which lost 11 bases and 7 bases, there was a span of 18 bases. CDR3 bases: TGTGCCGGCACCGTGTTGATTGATAATGAGCAGTTCTTC. Translated: CAGTVLIDNEQFF.

The chain recombines TRBV10-3 with TRBJ2-7; the match to TRBD2 covers 9 bases. Trimming at V came to 4 bases and at J to 2 bases, leaving 12 bases not matched to a gene. The CDR3 has 17 residues. Germline values: CDR1 ENHRY, CDR2 SYGVKD. The CDR3 here is CAISGSGETSGTYEQYF. CDR3 bases: TGTGCCATCAGTGGGTCAGGGGAGACTAGCGGCACCTACGAGCAGTACTTC.

This chain uses TRBV2 with TRBJ1-5; no definite D call. The CDR3 length is 12 residues. Germline V CDR1 and CDR2: SNHLY, FYNNEI. Trimming cost V 6 bases and J 0 bases, with 3 bases left between them. CDR3 sequence (DNA): TGTGCCAGCAGCGATAGCAATCAGCCCCAGCATTTT. It is translated as CASSDSNQPQHF.

A note on this clonotype: Compared with germline, one end of the junction differs, possibly owing to a read error. The chain uses TRBV7-6 and TRBJ1-1, with 11 nucleotides matching TRBD1. From germline, CDR1 is SGHVS and CDR2 FNYEAQ. CDR3 length: 14 amino acids. CDR3 loop: CASSANMGQGVLLF. The DNA of the CDR3 is TGTGCCAGCAGCGCAAATATGGGACAGGGGGTCCTCCTCTTT.

J is TRBJ1-2 and V is TRBV6-6; tentatively, D is TRBD1 (5 bases). V lost 2 bases and J 2 bases, leaving 12 bases between the germline ends. The germline CDR1 and CDR2 sequences are MNHNY and SVGAGI (reference sequence). The CDR3 is 15 amino acids. This chain's CDR3 is CASSYRDSPNYGYTF. Written as DNA, the CDR3 is TGTGCCAGCAGTTACCGGGACTCACCGAACTATGGCTACACCTTC.

Worth noting for this clonotype: Germline is not matched at one junction end, which may reflect a read error. The V call is TRBV10-3, the J call TRBJ2-7; D perhaps matches TRBD2 (5 bases). CDR3 length: 15 residues. Germline loops: CDR1 ENHRY, CDR2 SYGVKD. CDR3 coding DNA: TGTGCCAGCAGTGGTGTGGGAGACCCCTCCTACGAGCAGTACTTC. It codes for CASSGVGDPSYEQYF.

The V and J genes are TRBV6-1 and TRBJ2-7, with 9 bases that match TRBD1. The CDR3 totals 14 residues. The V and J ends lost 2 bases and 2 bases, in that order; junction bases with no gene match: 1. Germline lookup yields CDR1 MNHNS and CDR2 SASEGT. CDR3 in amino acids: CASSERDRAYEQYF. CDR3 nucleotide sequence: TGTGCCAGCAGTGAACGGGACAGGGCCTACGAGCAGTACTTC.

The chain recombines TRBV15 with TRBJ1-2; 12 bases match TRBD1. CDR3 length: 14 residues. From germline, CDR1 is LNHNV and CDR2 YYDKDF (reference sequence). V was pared by 3 bases and J by 5 bases, with 1 base of the junction left unmatched. CDR3 residues: CATSRGQGAYGYTF. CDR3 nucleotides: TGTGCCACCAGCAGGGGACAGGGGGCATATGGCTACACCTTC.

Details on this clonotype: Sequence at one end of the junction differs from germline and may be a read error. J is TRBJ2-5 and V is TRBV7-9, with TRBD2 identical over 7 bases. Per the germline V gene, CDR1 is SEHNR and CDR2 is FQNEAQ (reference sequence). The CDR3 consists of 13 residues. The CDR3 loop reads CASRSGMGETQYF. Here the CDR3 DNA reads TGTGCTAGCAGAAGCGGGATGGGAGAGACCCAGTACTTC.

This clonotype was detected only once. V usage is TRBV20-1 and J usage is TRBJ2-5; maybe TRBD2 (7 bases). There are 13 residues in the CDR3. The germline V and J ends were trimmed by 6 bases and 2 bases, with 13 bases remaining between them. CDR1 DFQATT and CDR2 SNEGSKA come from the germline V gene (reference sequence). The CDR3 region has the DNA TGCAGTGCCGAGCGGGACACACAAGAGACCCAGTACTTC. Protein sequence: CSAERDTQETQYF.

V and J are TRBV20-1 and TRBJ2-5; 7 nucleotides agree with TRBD2. Germline values: CDR1 DFQATT, CDR2 SNEGSKA (reference sequence). This CDR3 has 18 amino acids. With V trimmed by 0 bases and J by 5 bases, 18 bases remained unmatched. The DNA for the CDR3 is TGCAGTGCTAGAGATTTGCAATTGTTCCTAGCGGTGTGGGAGACCCAGTACTTC. It encodes CSARDLQLFLAVWETQYF.

The V gene is TRBV10-3, the J gene TRBJ2-3, with 14 bases lining up with TRBD2. Germline trimming cut 10 bases from V and 1 base from J; bases unmatched to any gene: 16. Germline values: CDR1 ENHRY, CDR2 SYGVKD. The CDR3 has 19 amino acids. CDR3 coding DNA: TGTGCCAGCAGCTTATTCGCGGGACTAGCGGGGGAAGGCACAGATACGCAGTATTTT. Protein: CASSLFAGLAGEGTDTQYF.

This sequence joins TRBV14 and TRBJ2-7, with D possibly matching TRBD1 (6 bases). CDR1 and CDR2 from the germline V gene are SGHDN and FVKESK. The length of the CDR3 is 15 residues. The germline V and J ends were trimmed by 1 base and 0 bases, with 10 bases remaining between them. The CDR3 spells CASSQGQVSSYEQYF. The CDR3 nucleotides read TGTGCCAGCAGCCAAGGACAGGTGAGCTCCTACGAGCAGTACTTC.

This sequence joins TRBV20-1 and TRBJ2-7; D is unclear. This CDR3 contains 13 residues. From germline, CDR1 is DFQATT and CDR2 SNEGSKA (reference sequence). The V gene lost 4 bases and the J gene lost 2 bases, with 12 bases spanning the gap. DNA for the CDR3: TGCAGTGCTATATCCGGGCCTCCCTACGAGCAGTACTTC. It translates to CSAISGPPYEQYF.

This clonotype has a handful of counts. The chain employs TRBV6-1 and TRBJ1-1, with D tentatively TRBD1 (6 bases). Trimming cost V 3 bases and J 1 base, with 6 bases left between them. Looked up from germline, CDR1 is MNHNS and CDR2 is SASEGT. This CDR3 has 13 residues. CDR3: CASSEGANTEAFF. The CDR3 nucleotides read TGTGCCAGCAGTGAGGGGGCGAACACTGAAGCTTTCTTT.

This clonotype was counted ten times or more. The genes are TRBV5-1 and TRBJ2-7, with D possibly being TRBD1 or TRBD2 (5 bases each). The CDR3 runs 14 residues. Trimming cost V 7 bases and J 4 bases, with 18 bases left between them. Germline CDR1 and CDR2: SGHRS and YFSETQ. This CDR3 is CASRAYSGAYEQYF. In nucleotides, the CDR3 is TGCGCCAGCCGGGCCTACTCCGGGGCTTACGAGCAGTACTTC.

A word on this clonotype: One end of the junction does not line up with germline, which may come from a read error. CDR3: CAIRLQGNTEAFF. Written as DNA, the CDR3 is TGTGCCATCAGACTACAGGGGAACACTGAAGCTTTCTTT. The V and J genes are TRBV10-1 and TRBJ1-1, with a weak D call TRBD1 (6 bases). The CDR3 sequence is 13 residues long. Germline V gives CDR1 WNHNN, CDR2 SYGVQD (reference sequence).

This chain links TRBV7-2 with TRBJ1-1; the match to TRBD1 covers 7 bases. V lost 5 bases to trimming and J lost 0 bases; unmatched junction nucleotides: 9. The CDR3 totals 16 residues. Germline V gene sequence: CDR1 SGHTA, CDR2 FQGNSA. CDR3 protein: CASSISRTGVNTEAFF. The CDR3 bases are TGTGCCAGCAGCATCAGTCGTACAGGGGTGAACACTGAAGCTTTCTTT.

The rearrangement uses TRBV20-1 and TRBJ2-5, with D tentatively TRBD1 (6 bases). V was pared by 6 bases and J by 0 bases, with 14 bases between. Germline V CDR1 and CDR2: DFQATT, SNEGSKA (reference sequence). This CDR3 has 14 residues. Written as DNA, the CDR3 is TGCAGTGCCCCGATGGGGGCCTACCAAGAGACCCAGTACTTC. Amino acid sequence: CSAPMGAYQETQYF.

The chain carries TRBV7-9 and TRBJ2-3; D is unclear. CDR1 SEHNR and CDR2 FQNEAQ come from the germline V gene (reference sequence). V lost 4 bases to trimming and J lost 0 bases, with 11 bases between them. This CDR3 is 15 amino acids long. Written as DNA, the CDR3 is TGTGCCAGCAGCTCGGACCAATCTAGCACAGATACGCAGTATTTT. This encodes CASSSDQSSTDTQYF.

The V and J genes are TRBV19 and TRBJ1-6, with TRBD1 matching 7 bases. Looked up from germline, CDR1 is LNHDA and CDR2 is SQIVND (reference sequence). The V and J ends lost 5 bases and 7 bases, in that order; junction bases with no gene match: 14. The CDR3 contains 17 residues. DNA of the CDR3: TGTGCCAGTAGTCGGGCAGGGGGAACATCGTCGAATTCACCCCTCCACTTT. Translating gives CASSRAGGTSSNSPLHF.

About this clonotype itself: An end of the junction differs from the germline gene, which may be a read error. J is TRBJ1-5 and V is TRBV7-2; perhaps TRBD1 as D (5 bases). Germline CDR1 and CDR2: SGHTA and FQGNSA. This CDR3 spans 15 amino acids. In DNA form, the CDR3 reads TGTGCCGGCAGCCCGGGAGGACAAGGGATGGCGCCCCAGCATTTT. It encodes CAGSPGGQGMAPQHF.